This T cell receptor beta chain derives from a study of blood T cell repertoires in COVID-19. TCRdb keeps only in-frame clones here, not all; method: immunoSEQ multiplex PCR. The table records about 130,000 clones, less than 90% of them present only once. The CDR3 totals 14 residues. Germline V gene data show CDR1 as SEHNR and CDR2 as FQNEAQ (reference sequence). Trimming left V 6 bases short and J 10 bases short, with 21 bases between. This chain uses TRBV7-9 with TRBJ1-1; TRBD1 is a possible D gene (6 bases). Specimen: PBMCs or T cells enriched from blood (not recorded which). This receptor was taken from a man aged 25 to 45 who had recovered from COVID-19. This CDR3 is CASSPIGGEHGAFF. The CDR3 region has the DNA TGTGCCAGCAGTCCGATAGGGGGAGAACATGGAGCTTTCTTT. The full variable domain, its missing parts supplied by reference TRBV7-9 and TRBJ1-1, is DTGVSQNPRHKITKRGQNVTFRCDPISEHNRLYWYRQTLGQGPEFLTYFQNEAQLEKSRLLSDRFSAERPKGSFSTLEIQRTEQGDSAMYLCASSPIGGEHGAFFGQGTRLTVV.